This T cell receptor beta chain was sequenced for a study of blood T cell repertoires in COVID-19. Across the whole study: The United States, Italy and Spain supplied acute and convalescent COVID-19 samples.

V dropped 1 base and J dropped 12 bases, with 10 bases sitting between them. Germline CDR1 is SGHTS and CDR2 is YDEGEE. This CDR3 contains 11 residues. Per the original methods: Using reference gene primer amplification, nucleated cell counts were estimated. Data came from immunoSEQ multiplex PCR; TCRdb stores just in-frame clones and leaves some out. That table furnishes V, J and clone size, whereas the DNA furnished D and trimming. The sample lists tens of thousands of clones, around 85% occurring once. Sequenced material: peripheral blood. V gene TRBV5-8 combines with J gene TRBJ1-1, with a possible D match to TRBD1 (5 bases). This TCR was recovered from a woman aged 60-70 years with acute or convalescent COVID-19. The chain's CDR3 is CASSLFGATFF. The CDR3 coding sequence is TGTGCCAGCAGCTTGTTTGGGGCCACTTTCTTT.